The clone carrying this TCR beta chain was seen ten or more times. What it binds is not known. The data were taken from a study of early T cells in non-severe SARS-CoV-2 infection. Whole-study results and caveats: The study's VDJdb matching favored anti-spike CD8 responses and missed private and CD4 specificities.

In the library, individual cDNA molecules carried attached unique molecular identifiers. MiXCR, applied by TCRdb to the 5' RACE reads, yields one record per CDR3 protein. The sample has roughly 26,000 distinct CDR3 sequences, more than 4.5% seen once. V lost 4 bases and J lost 0, with 11 bases in between. Germline V gene sequence: CDR1 SGHDT, CDR2 YYEEEE. This CDR3 comprises 14 residues. What was sequenced was whole blood. This rearrangement joins TRBV5-6 to TRBJ2-7, with D perhaps matching TRBD1 (6 bases). The clonotype comes from an adult who was a healthcare worker with PCR-confirmed SARS-CoV-2 infection or an uninfected control (not recorded which). CDR3 DNA: TGTGCCAGCAGCATGACAGGCATCTCCTACGAGCAGTACTTC. Translation: CASSMTGISYEQYF.